This T cell receptor (beta chain) emerged from a study of early T cells in non-severe SARS-CoV-2 infection. Overall study: It was bulk RNA from unsorted whole blood that was sequenced, and the chains were unpaired.

This clonotype was observed many times. Its antigen is currently unknown. Study-wide findings and caveats: VDJdb matching skewed toward anti-spike CD8 responses, missing private and CD4 specificities.

This CDR3 is built from 16 residues. Trimming pared 5 bases from V and 6 bases from J, leaving 23 bases between. Germline V CDR1 and CDR2: SGHTA, FQGNSA. Unique molecular identifiers were affixed to single, distinct cDNA molecules. TCRdb re-called the 5' RACE reads through MiXCR, storing one row per CDR3 protein. The profile shows roughly 60,000 distinct CDR3 sequences, 5.6% of them singletons. This chain connects TRBV7-2 to TRBJ2-7; a possible D gene is TRBD2 (6 bases). This TCR was recovered from an adult who was a healthcare worker with PCR-confirmed SARS-CoV-2 infection or an uninfected control (not recorded which). Sequenced: whole blood. CDR3 nucleotides: TGTGCCAGCAGCCGCACCGGGGGACGTGGGACTGCCGAGCAGTACTTC. It yields the protein CASSRTGGRGTAEQYF.